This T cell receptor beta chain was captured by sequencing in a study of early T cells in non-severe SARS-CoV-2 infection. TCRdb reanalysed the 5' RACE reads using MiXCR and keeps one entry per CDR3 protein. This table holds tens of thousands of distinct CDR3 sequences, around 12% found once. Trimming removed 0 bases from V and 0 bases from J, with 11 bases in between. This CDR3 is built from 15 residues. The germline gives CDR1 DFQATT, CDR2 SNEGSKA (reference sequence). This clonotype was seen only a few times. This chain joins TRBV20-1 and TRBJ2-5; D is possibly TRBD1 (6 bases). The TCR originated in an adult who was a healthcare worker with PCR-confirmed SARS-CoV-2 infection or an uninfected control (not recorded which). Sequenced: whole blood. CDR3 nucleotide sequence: TGCAGTGCTAGAGATCAGGACAGAAACCAAGAGACCCAGTACTTC. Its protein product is CSARDQDRNQETQYF.